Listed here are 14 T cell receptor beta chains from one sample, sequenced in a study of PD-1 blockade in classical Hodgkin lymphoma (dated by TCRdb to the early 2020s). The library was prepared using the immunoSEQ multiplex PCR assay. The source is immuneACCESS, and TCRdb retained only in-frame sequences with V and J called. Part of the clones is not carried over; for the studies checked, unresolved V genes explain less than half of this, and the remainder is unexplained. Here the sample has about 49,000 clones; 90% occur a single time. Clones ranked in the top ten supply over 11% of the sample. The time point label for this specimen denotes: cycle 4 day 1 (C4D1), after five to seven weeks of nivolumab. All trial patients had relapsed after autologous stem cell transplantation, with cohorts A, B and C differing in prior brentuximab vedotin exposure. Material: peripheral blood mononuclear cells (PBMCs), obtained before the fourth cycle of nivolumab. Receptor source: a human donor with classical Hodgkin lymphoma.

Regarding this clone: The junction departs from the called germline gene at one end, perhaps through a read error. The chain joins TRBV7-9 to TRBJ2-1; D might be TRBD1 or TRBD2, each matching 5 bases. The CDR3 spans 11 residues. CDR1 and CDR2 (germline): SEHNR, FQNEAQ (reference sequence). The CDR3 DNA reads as TGTGCCAGCAGCCGGGACGGCTACGGCCTCTTC. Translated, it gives CASSRDGYGLF.

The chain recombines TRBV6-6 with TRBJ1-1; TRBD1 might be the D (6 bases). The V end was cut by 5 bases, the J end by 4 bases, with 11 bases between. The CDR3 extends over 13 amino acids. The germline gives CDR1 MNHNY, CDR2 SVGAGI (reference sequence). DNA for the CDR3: TGTGCCAGCAGTCAGGGGATGGGCACTGAAGCTTTCTTT. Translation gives CASSQGMGTEAFF.

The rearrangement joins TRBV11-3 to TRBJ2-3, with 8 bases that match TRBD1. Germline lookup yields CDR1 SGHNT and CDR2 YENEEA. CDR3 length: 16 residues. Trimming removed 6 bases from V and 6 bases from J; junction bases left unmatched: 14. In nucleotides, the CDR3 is TGTGCCAGCAGTTCATACAGGGGGGATATATCGGATACGCAGTATTTT. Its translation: CASSSYRGDISDTQYF.

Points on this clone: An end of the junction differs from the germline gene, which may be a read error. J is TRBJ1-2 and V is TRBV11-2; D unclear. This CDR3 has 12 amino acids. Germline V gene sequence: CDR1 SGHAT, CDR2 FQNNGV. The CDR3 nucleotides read TGTGCCAGCAGTTGGGGAGCAGCGGTTGTCGCCTTC. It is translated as CASSWGAAVVAF. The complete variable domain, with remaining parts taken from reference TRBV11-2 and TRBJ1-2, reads EAGVAQSPRYKIIEKRQSVAFWCNPISGHATLYWYQQILGQGPKLLIQFQNNGVVDDSQLPKDRFSAERLKGVDSTLKIQPAKLEDSAVYLCASSWGAAVVAFGSGTRLTVV.

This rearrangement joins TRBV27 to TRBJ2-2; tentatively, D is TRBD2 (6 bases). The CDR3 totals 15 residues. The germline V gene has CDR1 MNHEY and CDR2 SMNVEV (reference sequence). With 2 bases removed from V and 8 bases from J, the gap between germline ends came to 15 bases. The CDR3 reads CASSLTSFSPGELFF. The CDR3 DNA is TGTGCCAGCAGTTTAACTAGCTTCAGTCCTGGGGAGCTGTTTTTT.

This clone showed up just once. The CDR3 spells CASSSRANTEAFF. The DNA for the CDR3 is TGTGCCAGCAGCTCAAGGGCAAACACTGAAGCTTTCTTT. The chain joins TRBV11-3 to TRBJ1-1, with D hard to call. The V gene lost 4 bases and the J gene lost 2 bases, with 8 bases spanning the gap. In germline, CDR1 is SGHNT, CDR2 YENEEA. This CDR3 contains 13 residues.

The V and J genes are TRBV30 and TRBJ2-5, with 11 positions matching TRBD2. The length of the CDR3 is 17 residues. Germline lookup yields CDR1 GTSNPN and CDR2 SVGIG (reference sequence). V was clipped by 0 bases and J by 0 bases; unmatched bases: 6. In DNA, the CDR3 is TGTGCCTGGAGTGTACGGCGGACTAGCGGGTACCAAGAGACCCAGTACTTC. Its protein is CAWSVRRTSGYQETQYF.

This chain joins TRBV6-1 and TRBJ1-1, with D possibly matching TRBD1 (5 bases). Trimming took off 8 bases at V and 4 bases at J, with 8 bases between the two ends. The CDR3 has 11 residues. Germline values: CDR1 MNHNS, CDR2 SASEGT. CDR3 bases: TGTGCCAGCGCAAGGGGCACTGAAGCTTTCTTT. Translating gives CASARGTEAFF.

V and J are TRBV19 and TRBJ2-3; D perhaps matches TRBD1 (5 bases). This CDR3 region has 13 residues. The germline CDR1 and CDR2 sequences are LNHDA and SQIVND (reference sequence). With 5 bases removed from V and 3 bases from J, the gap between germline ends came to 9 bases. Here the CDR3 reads CASSPGQTDTQYF. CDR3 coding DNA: TGTGCCAGTAGTCCAGGGCAGACAGATACGCAGTATTTT.

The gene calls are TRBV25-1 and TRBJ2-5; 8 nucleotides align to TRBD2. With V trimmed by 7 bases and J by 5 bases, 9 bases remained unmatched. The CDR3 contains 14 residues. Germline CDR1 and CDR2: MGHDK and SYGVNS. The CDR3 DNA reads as TGTGCCAGCACCGGAAGCGGGAGCGGGGAGACCCAGTACTTC. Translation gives CASTGSGSGETQYF.

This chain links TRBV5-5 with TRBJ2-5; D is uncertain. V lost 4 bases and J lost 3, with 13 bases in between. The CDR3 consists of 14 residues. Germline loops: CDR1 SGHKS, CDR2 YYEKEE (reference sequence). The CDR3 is CASSPLPQKETQYF. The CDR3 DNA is TGTGCCAGCAGCCCGCTCCCTCAAAAAGAGACCCAGTACTTC.

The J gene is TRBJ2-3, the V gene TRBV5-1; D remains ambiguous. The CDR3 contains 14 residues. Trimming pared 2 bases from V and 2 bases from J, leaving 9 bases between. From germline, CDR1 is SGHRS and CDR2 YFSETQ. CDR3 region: CASSLGLTTDTQYF. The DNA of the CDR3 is TGCGCCAGCAGCTTAGGGCTAACCACAGATACGCAGTATTTT.

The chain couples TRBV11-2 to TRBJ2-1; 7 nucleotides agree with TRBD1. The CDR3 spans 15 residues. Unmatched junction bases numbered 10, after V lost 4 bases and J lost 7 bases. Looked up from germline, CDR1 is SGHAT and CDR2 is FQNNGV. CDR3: CASSSNRGRWNEQFF. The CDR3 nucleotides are TGTGCCAGCAGCTCAAACAGGGGTCGTTGGAATGAGCAGTTCTTC.

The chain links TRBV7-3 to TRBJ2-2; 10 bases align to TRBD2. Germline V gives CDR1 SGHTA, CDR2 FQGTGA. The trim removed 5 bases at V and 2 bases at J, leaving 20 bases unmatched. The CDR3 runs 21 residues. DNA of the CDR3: TGTGCCAGCAGCCCTAAACCCCTAACAGCGGGAGGGCCCCTTAACACCGGGGAGCTGTTTTTT. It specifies CASSPKPLTAGGPLNTGELFF.